The entry below describes one T cell receptor beta chain. Its antigen remains undetermined. Per-base quality was not reported, and no clone a single base away is much larger than it. Memory CD4+ T cells were sorted ex vivo from peripheral blood of narcolepsy patients and healthy controls for TCR Vbeta sequencing. Libraries were prepared through the immunoSEQ multiplex PCR assay. Entries here come from immuneACCESS through TCRdb and include only in-frame sequences with V and J called. Some clones fail to appear in such tables; in the studies checked, an unresolved V gene covers under half of the shortfall, and the cause of the remainder is unknown. For this sample the table gives some 14,000 clones, of which 85% to 90% were detected only once. Less than 2% of the sample is held by the ten biggest clonotypes. Taken from cysteine to phenylalanine, the CDR3 has 15 residues. Just the 45-base CDR3 DNA is kept, in frame starting at base 1. From V the trimming removes 0 bases and from J it removes 7 bases, while the gene matches leave 7 bases of the junction unaccounted for. The germline V gene (reference sequence) provides CDR1 SGHNT and CDR2 YYREEE.

These data belong to a study of T cells in narcolepsy (dated by TCRdb to 2016 to 2018). With respect to the entire study: Healthy control donors were enrolled in the study alongside patients who had narcolepsy type 1 or type 2 (NT1, NT2). The study sought autoreactive T cells targeting hypocretin neuron self-antigens (hypocretin, TRIB2) in narcolepsy patients, using TCR Vbeta sequencing to track clonotypes in blood and CSF.

What the study reported, not specific to this receptor: No sequences matching autoreactive T cell clones were contained in some blood memory CD4+ repertoires from patients and controls. Numbers of sequenced blood memory CD4+ clonotypes were comparable, averaging approximately 40,000 in patients and 30,000 to 35,000 in controls. Plots comparing CSF and blood CD4+ T cell clonotypes from the same patient highlighted HCRT-specific and TRIB2-specific autoreactive clonotypes. According to the report, autoreactive clonotypes were detected serially in the blood of the same patients and of different patients, but not in healthy controls.

The sequence is built from TRBV5-4 and TRBJ2-1; 7 of the junction bases match TRBD2. The sequence was obtained from a human donor with narcolepsy. Sample: CD45RA- memory CD4+ T cells from PBMCs. The cell subset or site label of this sample denotes: memory T cells sorted ex vivo from peripheral blood. In nucleotides, the sequence is TGTGCCAGCAGCTTGGGGGGGGAGGGTAGAAATGAGCAGTTCTTC. Its protein reads: CASSLGGEGRNEQFF.